This T cell receptor (beta chain) originates from a study of blood T cell repertoires in COVID-19. Overall study: COVID-19 samples, acute and convalescent, were from the United States, Italy and Spain.

Data came from immunoSEQ multiplex PCR; TCRdb stores just in-frame clones and leaves some out. The sample records 160,000 or so clones, 79% being singletons. Seattle's cohort entered during active infection and was followed longitudinally. This sequence originates from a woman aged 60-75 years with COVID-19, enrolled during active disease. The sample taken for sequencing was peripheral blood.

Here the CDR3 DNA reads TGTGCCAGTAGTAAGGGGCAGGGGCTTTGGAATCAGCCCCAGCATTTT. Its translation: CASSKGQGLWNQPQHF. J is TRBJ1-5 and V is TRBV19, with D perhaps TRBD1 (6 bases). There are 16 residues in the CDR3. Germline CDR1 and CDR2: LNHDA and SQIVND (reference sequence). Trimming removed 4 bases from V and 4 bases from J, with 17 bases in between.